This T cell receptor beta chain was sequenced for a study of OX40 agonist ivuxolimab in advanced cancers. Overall study findings and caveats: Which antigen the expanded peripheral T cells recognized is unknown.

To note about this clone: Its specificity is not known.

The protocol was immunoSEQ multiplex PCR, while the TCRdb copy is restricted to in-frame clones and leaves out a portion. This sample yields just under 65,000 clones, of which about nine tenths are seen a single time; about 1% belongs to the top ten. The receptor's source is an adult with an advanced solid tumor such as melanoma, head and neck, liver or kidney cancer. Sample: CD4+ or CD8+ T cells sorted from blood, taken in a trial of the OX40 agonist ivuxolimab.

DNA for the CDR3: TGTGCCAGTAGCCTCGGCTACGAGCAGTACTTC. Its translation: CASSLGYEQYF. The J gene is TRBJ2-7, the V gene TRBV19; D ambiguous. The V gene's germline CDR1 is LNHDA and CDR2 SQIVND (reference sequence). This CDR3 comprises 11 residues. Deletions cut 6 bases from V and 3 bases from J, with 6 bases between.